The present TCR beta chain was sequenced within a study of T cell clonality in common variable immunodeficiency. TCRdb's copy holds only in-frame clones and misses some; the assay was immunoSEQ multiplex PCR. The record shows roughly 40,000 clones for this sample, with no singletons present. Germline V lookup: CDR1 SGHRS, CDR2 YFSETQ. The CDR3 has 14 residues. The ends lost 2 bases at V and 8 bases at J; junction bases unmatched: 5. This clone was seen a few times. The CDR3 is cut off 3 residues early in the read; its end comes from the germline J gene. The receptor was isolated from a person aged 18-69 years in good health. The specimen was peripheral blood mononuclear cells. The chain has TRBV5-1 and TRBJ2-1; 9 nucleotides match TRBD2. The sequenced CDR3 bases are TGCGCCAGCAGCTTTGGCGGGGGGGCGGATGAG. It codes for CASSFGGGADE. The full CDR3 protein reads CASSFGGGADEQFF.